The 28 T cell receptor beta chains in this list originate from one sample, sequenced in a study of cytomegalovirus exposure and HLA in healthy donors. In the PCR, 60 Vbeta and 13 Jbeta primers were used. Sequencing was performed with immunoSEQ multiplex PCR; in TCRdb, only in-frame clones are kept and a portion is missing. The sample has 150,000 or so clones, approximately 82% seen once. Sequencing was carried out using PBMCs. The receptors shown here come from a young man in good health and CMV-seropositive.

The chain carries TRBV7-9 and TRBJ1-4; D may be TRBD1 (6 bases). Germline V gene lookup returns CDR1 SEHNR and CDR2 FQNEAQ (reference sequence). The V end was cut by 1 base, the J end by 2 bases, with 8 bases between. This CDR3 has 15 residues. CDR3 sequence: CASSLGQGTNEKLFF. The DNA of the CDR3 is TGTGCCAGCAGCTTAGGGCAGGGGACTAATGAAAAACTGTTTTTT.

This chain connects TRBV11-3 to TRBJ2-3; 8 nucleotides line up with TRBD1. CDR1 and CDR2 (germline): SGHNT, YENEEA. The V gene end was trimmed by 5 bases and the J gene end by 3 bases; junction bases not matched to a gene: 7. The length of the CDR3 is 15 residues. The CDR3 reads CASSRDRGRTDTQYF. The CDR3, as DNA: TGTGCCAGCAGCCGTGACAGGGGCCGAACAGATACGCAGTATTTT.

This clone was seen just once. The chain combines TRBV19 with TRBJ1-4, with TRBD1 identical over 7 bases. The CDR3 runs 16 residues. Germline CDR1 LNHDA, CDR2 SQIVND (reference sequence). V dropped 4 bases and J dropped 4; count of bases not matched to a gene: 9. Written as DNA, the CDR3 is TGTGCCAGTAGTACCGGACAGGCCATTTATAATGAAAAACTGTTTTTT. Translated, it gives CASSTGQAIYNEKLFF.

V is TRBV5-4 and J is TRBJ2-5; D not resolved. Germline V gene sequence: CDR1 SGHNT, CDR2 YYREEE (reference sequence). V was cut by 0 bases and J by 1 base, with 7 bases left in between. The CDR3 has 14 residues. CDR3 protein: CASSLGQIQETQYF. The CDR3 DNA sequence: TGTGCCAGCAGCTTGGGGCAGATCCAAGAGACCCAGTACTTC.

This clone was detected only once. The chain uses TRBV7-9 and TRBJ2-2; 8 bases are a match to TRBD2. V lost 5 bases to trimming and J lost 5 bases; unmatched junction nucleotides: 4. CDR1 is SEHNR, CDR2 FQNEAQ, per germline (reference sequence). The CDR3 spans 14 residues. The CDR3 DNA reads as TGTGCCAGCAGCCCCGGGACTAGGACCGGGGAGCTGTTTTTT. Translating gives CASSPGTRTGELFF.

This clone appeared many times. The gene calls are TRBV6-1 and TRBJ1-5; weak D call: TRBD1 (5 bases). Trimming removed 7 bases from V and 0 bases from J, with 10 bases in between. The CDR3 totals 14 residues. Per the germline V gene, CDR1 is MNHNS and CDR2 is SASEGT. The CDR3 sequence: CASTQGYSNQPQHF. The CDR3, as DNA: TGTGCCAGCACCCAGGGTTATAGCAATCAGCCCCAGCATTTT.

This clone was counted a few times. V is TRBV7-8 and J is TRBJ2-1; maybe TRBD2 (5 bases). This CDR3 comprises 15 residues. V was shortened by 1 base and J by 5 bases, with 12 bases between the two germline ends. Looked up from germline, CDR1 is SGHVS and CDR2 is FQNEAQ. The DNA of the CDR3 is TGTGCCAGCAGCTTAGGAGCTACTAGAAACAATGAGCAGTTCTTC. The encoded protein is CASSLGATRNNEQFF. Based on the CDR3 plus reference TRBV7-8 and TRBJ2-1, the full variable domain is GAGVSQSPRYKVAKRGQDVALRCDPISGHVSLFWYQQALGQGPEFLTYFQNEAQLDKSGLPSDRFFAERPEGSVSTLKIQRTQQEDSAVYLCASSLGATRNNEQFFGPGTRLTVL.

The J gene is TRBJ1-6, the V gene TRBV6-4; TRBD1 is a possible D gene (5 bases). This CDR3 is built from 14 residues. Trimming took 4 bases from V and 7 from J, leaving 11 bases between them. Germline lookup yields CDR1 MRHNA and CDR2 SNTAGT. This chain's CDR3 is CASSAQGGNSPLHF. The CDR3 coding sequence is TGTGCCAGCAGTGCGCAGGGAGGGAATTCACCCCTCCACTTT.

This chain joins TRBV9 and TRBJ2-5, with TRBD2 as a possible D gene (7 bases). V was cut by 4 bases and J by 7 bases, with 17 bases left in between. This CDR3 spans 14 amino acids. From germline, CDR1 is SGDLS and CDR2 YYNGEE. CDR3 coding DNA: TGTGCCAGCAGCCTCGGGGGCCCGGGGGGGACCCAGTACTTC. Protein product: CASSLGGPGGTQYF.

The chain joins TRBV4-1 to TRBJ2-1; TRBD2 might be the D (6 bases). Per germline, CDR1 MGHRA and CDR2 YSYEKL. The CDR3 sequence is 17 residues long. V gave up 0 bases and J gave up 6 bases, with 18 bases separating them. The CDR3 loop is CASSQDGGAEMFNEQFF. In nucleotides, the CDR3 is TGCGCCAGCAGCCAAGATGGCGGGGCGGAGATGTTCAATGAGCAGTTCTTC.

V usage is TRBV28 and J usage is TRBJ2-3, with 8 bases identical to TRBD2. There are 14 residues in the CDR3. CDR1 is MDHEN and CDR2 is SYDVKM in the germline V gene. The V segment lost 7 bases and the J segment 2 bases; nucleotides outside the gene matches: 5. The CDR3 bases are TGTGCCAGCAAAAGCGGGGGTCCCACAGATACGCAGTATTTT. This gives the protein CASKSGGPTDTQYF.

V usage is TRBV27 and J usage is TRBJ1-5; D ambiguous. Germline V gene lookup returns CDR1 MNHEY and CDR2 SMNVEV (reference sequence). V lost 4 bases and J 0 bases, leaving 7 bases between the germline ends. The CDR3 sequence is 14 residues long. The CDR3 DNA reads TGTGCCAGCAGTTCAGCGGCTAGCAATCAGCCCCAGCATTTT. It encodes CASSSAASNQPQHF.

This chain links TRBV6-5 with TRBJ1-2; D gene uncertain. The V end lost 6 bases, the J end lost 2 bases, and 16 bases lay between the germline ends. This CDR3 has 15 residues. Germline loops: CDR1 MNHEY, CDR2 SVGAGI. The CDR3 is CASRSPGNGNYGYTF. CDR3 nucleotide sequence: TGTGCCAGCAGAAGTCCGGGGAACGGGAACTATGGCTACACCTTC.

V and J are TRBV6-5 and TRBJ1-2; D unclear. The length of the CDR3 is 11 residues. Trimming cost V 6 bases and J 8 bases, with 10 bases left between them. The germline V gene has CDR1 MNHEY and CDR2 SVGAGI. As DNA, the CDR3 is TGTGCCAGCAGACCCTCCGGGGGCTACACCTTC. This gives the protein CASRPSGGYTF.

V is TRBV28 and J is TRBJ2-7; a weak D match, TRBD2 (5 bases). The CDR3 runs 13 residues. Germline CDR1 is MDHEN and CDR2 is SYDVKM. Deletions cut 8 bases from V and 5 bases from J, with 16 bases between. The CDR3 protein is CASGFTSGNEQYF. The CDR3 coding sequence is TGTGCCAGCGGCTTCACCTCCGGGAACGAGCAGTACTTC.

With regard to this clone: The identical CDR3 is also encoded by other nucleotide sequences in the sample. The chain carries TRBV2 and TRBJ2-7; 8 bases align to TRBD1. The germline gives CDR1 SNHLY, CDR2 FYNNEI. The CDR3 totals 13 residues. V lost 8 bases to trimming and J lost 1 base; unmatched junction nucleotides: 4. In nucleotides, the CDR3 is TGTGCCAGCGGAGGACAGGGTTCCTACGAGCAGTACTTC. This translates into CASGGQGSYEQYF. Full variable domain (remainder filled in from reference TRBV2 and TRBJ2-7): EPEVTQTPSHQVTQMGQEVILRCVPISNHLYFYWYRQILGQKVEFLVSFYNNEISEKSEIFDDQFSVERPDGSNFTLKIRSTKLEDSAMYFCASGGQGSYEQYFGPGTRLTVT.

The chain couples TRBV7-9 to TRBJ2-7; possible D gene TRBD1, 6 bases. The V end lost 5 bases, the J end lost 2 bases, and 16 bases lay between the germline ends. The CDR3 is 15 residues long. Germline V gives CDR1 SEHNR, CDR2 FQNEAQ (reference sequence). The CDR3 reads CASSLGHLIPYEQYF. The CDR3 DNA is TGTGCCAGCAGCCTGGGACACCTCATCCCCTACGAGCAGTACTTC.

V is TRBV18 and J is TRBJ1-2, with TRBD1 identical over 9 bases. The V segment lost 3 bases and the J segment 6 bases; nucleotides outside the gene matches: 2. Germline CDR1 KGHSH, CDR2 LQKENI. The CDR3 runs 13 residues. This CDR3 is CASSPTGGDGYTF. CDR3 in DNA: TGTGCCAGCTCACCGACAGGGGGAGATGGCTACACCTTC.

The CDR3 DNA is TGTGCCAGCAGTCAAGTCGGACGCGGGTTTTACAATGAGCAGTTCTTC. The encoded protein is CASSQVGRGFYNEQFF. The V gene is TRBV28, the J gene TRBJ2-1; a weak D match, TRBD2 (5 bases). With 5 bases removed from V and 4 bases from J, the gap between germline ends came to 18 bases. The CDR3 has 16 residues. Germline V lookup: CDR1 MDHEN, CDR2 SYDVKM.

This clone appeared a few times. The V and J genes are TRBV2 and TRBJ1-1, with D unresolved. Trimming cost V 2 bases and J 5 bases, with 6 bases left between them. The CDR3 runs 12 residues. Germline loops: CDR1 SNHLY, CDR2 FYNNEI. The CDR3 region is CASSEQRTEAFF. The CDR3 region has the DNA TGTGCCAGCAGTGAACAGCGGACTGAAGCTTTCTTT.

This chain links TRBV5-8 with TRBJ2-3, with no clear D. In germline, CDR1 is SGHTS, CDR2 YDEGEE. The germline V and J ends were trimmed by 4 bases and 1 base, with 10 bases remaining between them. The CDR3 runs 14 residues. CDR3 DNA sequence: TGTGCCAGCAGCCGCCAAGGAGGCACAGATACGCAGTATTTT. This sequence encodes CASSRQGGTDTQYF.

This clone was observed a handful of times. V gene TRBV5-1 combines with J gene TRBJ2-7, with 8 positions matching TRBD2. V dropped 5 bases and J dropped 5; count of bases not matched to a gene: 6. Germline CDR1 reads SGHRS; CDR2 reads YFSETQ. The CDR3 contains 13 residues. The CDR3 region is CASRGLALNEQYF. The CDR3 DNA sequence: TGCGCCAGCAGAGGACTAGCCTTAAACGAGCAGTACTTC.

This clone has only a few counts. This chain uses TRBV15 with TRBJ1-1; D unclear. This CDR3 is 12 amino acids long. Germline CDR1 and CDR2: LNHNV and YYDKDF (reference sequence). V gave up 1 base and J gave up 6 bases, with 6 bases separating them. CDR3 protein: CATSRVEAEAFF. CDR3 DNA sequence: TGTGCCACCAGCAGAGTTGAGGCTGAAGCTTTCTTT.

The V gene is TRBV10-1, the J gene TRBJ2-3, with TRBD2 matching 7 bases. This CDR3 has 13 amino acids. CDR1 is WNHNN, CDR2 SYGVQD, per germline (reference sequence). J was trimmed by 3 bases and V by 3 bases; bases with no gene match: 0. DNA for the CDR3: TGCGCCAGCAGTGAAGCGGGGACAGATACGCAGTATTTT. Its protein product is CASSEAGTDTQYF.

This rearrangement joins TRBV7-8 to TRBJ1-3; possibly TRBD1 for D (5 bases). Germline V gives CDR1 SGHVS, CDR2 FQNEAQ. CDR3 length equals 14 residues. V gave up 8 bases and J gave up 5 bases, with 16 bases separating them. The CDR3 reads CASGQDTFRNTIYF. CDR3 nucleotide sequence: TGTGCCAGCGGCCAGGACACCTTCCGAAACACCATATATTTT.

The chain joins TRBV7-2 to TRBJ1-4; TRBD1 is a possible D gene (6 bases). Trimming cost V 5 bases and J 8 bases, with 15 bases left between them. The CDR3 length is 14 residues. Germline V lookup: CDR1 SGHTA, CDR2 FQGNSA. The CDR3: CASSADRRGEKLFF. The CDR3 DNA sequence: TGTGCCAGCAGCGCCGACAGGCGAGGCGAAAAACTGTTTTTT.

The chain carries TRBV5-1 and TRBJ2-5; 7 bases are a match to TRBD1. The J call may be in error: the DNA end matches TRBJ2-7 better. Germline CDR1 SGHRS, CDR2 YFSETQ. CDR3 length: 17 residues. CDR3 DNA: TGCGCCAGCAGATTGCGAACCGGGACCCAGGGGGCCTACGAGCAGTACTTC. As protein: CASRLRTGTQGAYEQYF.

The chain carries TRBV5-5 and TRBJ2-5; D may be TRBD2 (5 bases). The V gene lost 4 bases and the J gene lost 0 bases, with 16 bases spanning the gap. CDR3 length: 16 residues. Germline loops: CDR1 SGHKS, CDR2 YYEKEE (reference sequence). The CDR3 DNA sequence: TGTGCCAGCAGCGTACCACTAGGTACGTACCAAGAGACCCAGTACTTC. Translation: CASSVPLGTYQETQYF.